Given below is one TCR beta chain in context. Its matching antigen is unknown. The same CDR3 is also encoded by other DNA sequences in this sample. A multiplex PCR was run with 60 Vbeta primers and 13 Jbeta primers. Sequenced by immunoSEQ multiplex PCR; TCRdb stores in-frame clones only, minus some. In the table there are some 180,000 clones, around four fifths of which are singletons. Unmatched junction bases numbered 3, after V lost 2 bases and J lost 5 bases. The CDR3 has 15 amino acids. CDR1 SGDLS and CDR2 YYNGEE come from the germline V gene. These data come from a study of cytomegalovirus exposure and HLA in healthy donors. Study-level points and caveats: The study labeled fewer than 200 TCR beta chains cytomegalovirus-associated. The dataset shows that most TCR sequences were rare, while some public TCRs occurred in many donors. Clonal expansion, a later analysis showed, was greater in HLA-associated TCR beta chains than in equally common others. The classifier, whose performance was assessed in both the original and validation cohorts, reportedly diagnosed cytomegalovirus status with high specificity and sensitivity.

The receptor's source is a man aged 18 to 30 in good health and CMV-seronegative. Material for sequencing was PBMCs. This chain joins TRBV9 and TRBJ2-5, with 13 bases matching TRBD2. The CDR3: CASSVGLAGRETQYF. Written as DNA, the CDR3 is TGTGCCAGCAGCGTGGGACTAGCGGGGAGGGAGACCCAGTACTTC.